Listed below are T cell receptor beta chains from one sample, sequenced in a study of T cells in Graves' hyperthyroidism and ophthalmopathy. MiXCR, applied by TCRdb to the multiplex PCR reads, yields one record per CDR3 protein. The sample lists 550,000 to 650,000 distinct CDR3 sequences; 14% were seen once. The sequenced sample consisted of blood. The source is a woman aged 25 to 39 with Graves' hyperthyroidism that later progressed to Graves' ophthalmopathy. Each CDR3 is given with its conserved first and last residue. D genes are given only for firm matches. Clone size is stated in some rows and not others, as once, few, many or a class when expanded.

TRBD1,TRBJ1-4,few,TRBV10-2,CASSPGGVEKLFF,TGCGCCAGCAGTCCAGGGGGAGTAGAAAAACTGTTTTTT
-,TRBJ2-5,many,TRBV11-2,CASSSLLGTQYF,TGTGCCAGCAGTTCCCTCTTGGGGACCCAGTACTTC
-,TRBJ2-3,many,TRBV18,CASSPASSSDTQYF,TGTGCCAGCTCACCAGCCAGTTCTTCAGATACGCAGTATTTT
-,TRBJ2-2,many,TRBV6-1,CASSKDTANTGELFF,TGTGCCAGCAGTAAAGACACTGCGAACACCGGGGAGCTGTTTTTT
-,TRBJ1-2,few,TRBV6-2/TRBV6-3,CASSLLTANVDGYTF,TGTGCCAGCAGCCTTCTGACAGCCAACGTCGATGGCTACACCTTC
TRBD2,TRBJ2-1,many,TRBV6-2/TRBV6-3,CASSSGTSIYNEQFF,TGTGCCAGCAGTTCCGGGACTAGTATATACAATGAGCAGTTCTTC
TRBD2,TRBJ2-2,many,TRBV20-1,CSASSGSTGELFF,TGCAGTGCTTCCAGCGGGAGCACCGGGGAGCTGTTTTTT
TRBD1,TRBJ1-1,few,TRBV7-2,CASSQGQEFEGAFF,TGTGCCAGCAGCCAGGGACAGGAGTTCGAAGGAGCTTTCTTT
-,TRBJ1-1,-,TRBV12-3/TRBV12-4,CASSLDKPGLMNTEAFF,TGTGCCAGCAGTTTGGATAAGCCAGGGCTTATGAACACTGAAGCTTTCTTT
-,TRBJ2-4,few,TRBV20-1,CSAPGQYF,TGCAGTGCGCCGGGTCAGTACTTC
TRBD2,TRBJ2-1,few,TRBV20-1,CSARDPSGAQGEQFF,TGCAGTGCTAGAGATCCTAGCGGGGCCCAAGGGGAGCAGTTCTTC
-,TRBJ1-1,many,TRBV28,CASTYPGPGEAFF,TGTGCCAGCACCTACCCTGGTCCAGGTGAAGCTTTCTTT
-,TRBJ2-7,few,TRBV3-1,CASSPRTVSLGGEQYF,TGTGCCAGCAGCCCTAGGACAGTTTCACTTGGGGGCGAGCAGTACTTC
-,TRBJ2-2,-,TRBV12-3/TRBV12-4,CASSPRQSAGELFF,TGTGCCAGCAGTCCTCGACAGAGCGCCGGGGAGCTGTTTTTT
-,TRBJ2-3,few,TRBV4-1,CASSQVRPGSTDTQYF,TGCGCCAGCAGCCAAGTTCGCCCCGGGAGCACAGATACGCAGTATTTT
-,TRBJ2-7,many,TRBV6-1,CASSAVGREQYF,TGTGCCAGCAGCGCCGTAGGCAGAGAGCAGTACTTC
TRBD1,TRBJ1-2,once,TRBV27,CASSPETGYGYTF,TGTGCCAGCAGTCCGGAGACAGGGTACGGCTACACCTTC
-,TRBJ2-5,many,TRBV7-9,CASSSPPHGNQETQYF,TGTGCCAGCAGCTCCCCACCCCACGGGAACCAAGAGACCCAGTACTTC
TRBD2,TRBJ2-1,-,TRBV4-2,CASSQDYTSGTMGGQFF,TGTGCCAGCAGCCAAGATTATACTAGCGGGACTATGGGCGGGCAGTTCTTC
-,TRBJ1-1,many,TRBV30,CASPRGGLNTEAFF,TGTGCCTCCCCGCGGGGGGGGCTGAACACTGAAGCTTTCTTT
-,TRBJ2-1,many,TRBV28,CASSLAAGNEQFF,TGTGCCAGCAGTTTAGCGGCAGGCAATGAGCAGTTCTTC
-,TRBJ1-5,many,TRBV20-1,CSARGGVFNQPQHF,TGCAGTGCTAGGGGGGGGGTTTTCAATCAGCCCCAGCATTTT
TRBD1,TRBJ1-1,many,TRBV12-3/TRBV12-4,CASSLGAGGGNTEAFF,TGTGCCAGCAGTTTAGGGGCAGGGGGCGGGAACACTGAAGCTTTCTTT
-,TRBJ2-1,many,TRBV29-1,CSVYGGQRYNEQFF,TGCAGCGTCTACGGGGGACAGAGATACAATGAGCAGTTCTTC
-,TRBJ2-3,many,TRBV19,CASSASGSTDTQYF,TGTGCCAGTTCGGCGTCCGGGAGCACAGATACGCAGTATTTT
-,TRBJ2-3,many,TRBV5-1,CASSLDGGSSDTQYF,TGCGCCAGCAGCTTGGATGGGGGGAGTTCGGATACGCAGTATTTT
-,TRBJ2-1,few,TRBV13,CASRERTAAGFDEQFF,TGTGCCAGCAGGGAGCGGACGGCGGCCGGTTTTGATGAGCAGTTCTTC
TRBD2,TRBJ2-2,few,TRBV10-3,CAISDIAGGNTGELFF,TGTGCCATCAGTGATATAGCGGGAGGAAACACCGGGGAGCTGTTTTTT
-,TRBJ1-2,many,TRBV7-8,CASSLALEGYTF,TGTGCCAGCAGCTTAGCCCTAGAGGGCTACACCTTC
-,TRBJ1-1,many,TRBV20-1,CSAPGVFDTEAFF,TGCAGTGCGCCGGGGGTGTTCGACACTGAAGCTTTCTTT
TRBD1,TRBJ1-1,many,TRBV7-9,CASSSDIGQGNTEAFF,TGTGCCAGCAGCTCTGACATTGGACAGGGCAACACTGAAGCTTTCTTT
-,TRBJ1-4,many,TRBV19,CASNRRATNEKLFF,TGTGCCAGTAATCGGCGGGCAACTAATGAAAAACTGTTTTTT
TRBD2,TRBJ2-7,many,TRBV28,CASSLPYLLAEGTHEQYF,TGTGCCAGCAGTTTGCCCTACTTACTAGCGGAAGGGACGCACGAGCAGTACTTC
-,TRBJ2-1,many,TRBV19,CASSMEWADYNEQFF,TGTGCCAGTAGTATGGAATGGGCAGACTACAATGAGCAGTTCTTC
-,TRBJ1-6,many,TRBV25-1,CASSDRGPDNSPLHF,TGTGCCAGCAGTGATCGGGGACCGGATAATTCACCCCTCCACTTT
-,TRBJ2-5,many,TRBV2,CATTPGRQETQYF,TGTGCCACCACCCCGGGGAGACAAGAGACCCAGTACTTC
-,TRBJ2-1,many,TRBV12-3/TRBV12-4,CASSPQTPNSAEFF,TGTGCCAGCAGTCCCCAGACCCCAAACTCGGCGGAGTTCTTC
TRBD2,TRBJ2-4,-,TRBV19,CASSISSGRGGNIQYF,TGTGCCAGTAGTATATCTAGCGGGAGAGGGGGAAACATTCAGTACTTC
-,TRBJ1-2,-,TRBV12-3/TRBV12-4,CASSLRGARGYTF,TGTGCCAGCAGTTTACGGGGGGCGAGGGGCTACACCTTC
-,TRBJ2-3,many,TRBV28,CASAQGTDTQYF,TGTGCCAGCGCACAGGGCACAGATACGCAGTATTTT
-,TRBJ2-1,many,TRBV9,CASSGTPGEQFF,TGTGCCAGCAGCGGGACTCCAGGTGAGCAGTTCTTC
TRBD2,TRBJ2-1,many,TRBV19,CASSILAGGPSEQFF,TGTGCCAGTAGTATACTGGCGGGAGGGCCAAGTGAGCAGTTCTTC
-,TRBJ2-5,many,TRBV12-3/TRBV12-4,CASSSFSLRQVEETRYF,TGTGCCAGCAGTTCTTTTTCCCTACGACAGGTGGAAGAGACCCGGTACTTC
TRBD1,TRBJ2-4,few,TRBV20-1,CSARTGTGFKNIQYF,TGCAGTGCTAGGACCGGGACAGGGTTTAAAAACATTCAGTACTTC
-,TRBJ1-1,many,TRBV30,CAWSPEGGTTEAFF,TGTGCCTGGAGTCCTGAGGGAGGGACCACTGAAGCTTTCTTT
-,TRBJ2-7,many,TRBV19,CASSLLGRDEQYF,TGTGCCAGTAGTCTCTTGGGACGGGACGAGCAGTACTTC
-,TRBJ2-5,-,TRBV3-1,CASSQARSGQETQYF,TGTGCCAGCAGCCAAGCCAGAAGCGGACAAGAGACCCAGTACTTC
TRBD2,TRBJ2-7,-,TRBV9,CASSVPWSGRPAYEQYF,TGTGCCAGCAGCGTACCATGGAGCGGGAGGCCCGCCTACGAGCAGTACTTC
TRBD1,TRBJ1-2,many,TRBV27,CASWDSHYGYTF,TGTGCCAGCTGGGACAGCCACTATGGCTACACCTTC
-,TRBJ2-1,few,TRBV6-1,CASSHPAIHEQFF,TGTGCCAGCAGTCACCCGGCTATCCATGAGCAGTTCTTC
-,TRBJ1-1,many,TRBV20-1,CSVQGLNTEAFF,TGCAGTGTTCAGGGCCTGAACACTGAAGCTTTCTTT
TRBD1,TRBJ1-5,many,TRBV29-1,CSVGDRVNQPQHF,TGCAGCGTTGGGGACAGGGTGAATCAGCCCCAGCATTTT
-,TRBJ2-2,-,TRBV7-9,CASSEVRDTGELFF,TGTGCCAGCAGTGAAGTAAGAGACACCGGGGAGCTGTTTTTT
TRBD1,TRBJ1-1,few,TRBV4-3,CASSVTTGDTEAFF,TGCGCCAGCAGCGTCACGACAGGGGACACTGAAGCTTTCTTT
TRBD1,TRBJ1-1,-,TRBV30,CAWERDRDLRSEAFF,TGTGCCTGGGAACGGGACAGGGATCTTCGGTCTGAAGCTTTCTTT